This T cell receptor beta chain came from a study of T cell responses to AZD1222 COVID-19 vaccine. TCRdb's copy holds only in-frame clones and misses some; the assay was immunoSEQ multiplex PCR. The sample holds tens of thousands of clones; around 88% are singletons and the top ten take approximately 10%. Germline trimming cut 2 bases from V and 4 bases from J; bases unmatched to any gene: 1. This CDR3 region has 14 residues. Germline lookup yields CDR1 KGHDR and CDR2 SFDVKD. This chain uses TRBV24-1 with TRBJ2-3; 8 bases are shared with TRBD1. Specimen: peripheral blood, collected 28 days after the second AZD1222 dose. The source is an adult who received the AZD1222 COVID-19 vaccine. CDR3 sequence: CATSDSRGPDTQYF. CDR3 in DNA: TGTGCCACCAGTGATTCCAGGGGGCCAGATACGCAGTATTTT.